This is a list of T cell receptor beta chains from one sample in a study of T cell responses to AZD1222 COVID-19 vaccine. This table comes from immunoSEQ multiplex PCR, and its TCRdb copy is limited to in-frame clones, with some not included. The sample includes approximately 130,000 clones, more than 85% of them seen just once. Sample: peripheral blood, taken on day 0 of MenACWY control vaccination. These receptors all come from an adult in good health. The CDR3 runs from the conserved cysteine through the conserved F or W. A D gene is named only where the DNA matches it firmly. Only part of the rows carry a size: once, few, many, or a class if the clone is expanded.

CDR3: CASSSDRDFLREAFF
DNA: TGTGCCAGCAGCTCTGACAGGGATTTCCTCCGGGAAGCTTTCTTT
size: .
D: TRBD1
V: TRBV7-9
J: TRBJ1-1

CDR3: CASSTRTDYEQYF
DNA: TGCGCCAGCAGCACCCGGACAGATTACGAGCAGTACTTC
size: .
D: .
V: TRBV5-1
J: TRBJ2-7

CDR3: CASSLARQENTEAFF
DNA: TGTGCCAGCAGCCTGGCTCGGCAGGAGAACACTGAAGCTTTCTTT
size: .
D: .
V: TRBV5-4
J: TRBJ1-1

CDR3: CASSLVAGEKQFF
DNA: TGTGCCAGCAGTTTAGTCGCGGGAGAGAAGCAGTTCTTC
size: .
D: TRBD2
V: TRBV12-3/TRBV12-4
J: TRBJ2-1

CDR3: CASSVAMRDDPADTQYF
DNA: TGTGCCAGCAGCGTAGCTATGCGGGATGACCCGGCAGATACGCAGTATTTT
size: once
D: .
V: TRBV9
J: TRBJ2-3

CDR3: CASSQDPGDTEAFF
DNA: TGCGCCAGCAGCCAAGACCCGGGTGACACTGAAGCTTTCTTT
size: .
D: .
V: TRBV4-1
J: TRBJ1-1

CDR3: CASSLRGPGNTIYF
DNA: TGTGCCAGCAGCTTGAGGGGGCCCGGAAACACCATATATTTT
size: .
D: TRBD1
V: TRBV5-6
J: TRBJ1-3

CDR3: CASSLMASRNTGELFF
DNA: TGTGCCAGCAGCTTAATGGCTAGCCGCAACACCGGGGAGCTGTTTTTT
size: .
D: .
V: TRBV7-3
J: TRBJ2-2

CDR3: CSARSQTEAFF
DNA: TGCAGTGCTAGGTCTCAAACTGAAGCTTTCTTT
size: .
D: .
V: TRBV20-1
J: TRBJ1-1

CDR3: CASSLGPGSSGNTIYF
DNA: TGCGCCAGCAGCTTGGGGCCAGGTTCCTCTGGAAACACCATATATTTT
size: .
D: .
V: TRBV5-1
J: TRBJ1-3

CDR3: CAWSSWAGGEKLFF
DNA: TGTGCCTGGAGTTCATGGGCAGGTGGTGAAAAACTGTTTTTT
size: .
D: .
V: TRBV30
J: TRBJ1-4

CDR3: CASSAGTLRRYEQYF
DNA: TGTGCCAGCAGCGCGGGGACCCTCAGGCGCTACGAGCAGTACTTC
size: .
D: .
V: TRBV7-2
J: TRBJ2-7

CDR3: CASSLRPEKLFF
DNA: TGTGCCAGCAGCTTACGCCCAGAAAAACTGTTTTTT
size: .
D: .
V: TRBV12-3/TRBV12-4
J: TRBJ1-4

CDR3: CASSLAGTSGTEQYF
DNA: TGTGCCAGCAGCTTAGCGGGGACTAGCGGGACCGAGCAGTACTTC
size: few
D: TRBD2
V: TRBV7-2
J: TRBJ2-7

CDR3: CASTLRVDEAKNIQYF
DNA: TGTGCCAGCACCCTCAGGGTTGATGAAGCCAAAAACATTCAGTACTTC
size: few
D: .
V: TRBV2
J: TRBJ2-4

CDR3: CASSATGELFF
DNA: TGTGCCAGCAGCGCAACCGGGGAGCTGTTTTTT
size: .
D: .
V: TRBV9
J: TRBJ2-2

CDR3: CAWSVAAFNTEAFF
DNA: TGTGCCTGGAGTGTAGCGGCTTTTAACACTGAAGCTTTCTTT
size: .
D: .
V: TRBV30
J: TRBJ1-1

CDR3: CASSPRTSGNLIQYF
DNA: TGTGCCAGCAGTCCCCGGACTAGCGGGAATCTTATTCAGTACTTC
size: once
D: TRBD2
V: TRBV2
J: TRBJ2-4

CDR3: CASSPRTGGANNEQFF
DNA: TGTGCCAGCAGCCCACGGACAGGGGGTGCCAACAATGAGCAGTTCTTC
size: .
D: TRBD1
V: TRBV9
J: TRBJ2-1

CDR3: CASTGNSGNTIYF
DNA: TGTGCCAGCACCGGTAACTCTGGAAACACCATATATTTT
size: .
D: .
V: TRBV6-5
J: TRBJ1-3

CDR3: CASSVTGTAMNTEAFF
DNA: TGTGCCAGCAGTGTTACCGGGACAGCTATGAACACTGAAGCTTTCTTT
size: once
D: TRBD1
V: TRBV5-5
J: TRBJ1-1

CDR3: CASSTRGGPYGYTF
DNA: TGTGCCAGCAGTACCCGTGGCGGGCCCTATGGCTACACCTTC
size: .
D: .
V: TRBV2
J: TRBJ1-2

CDR3: CASSLDSRGTWTDTQYF
DNA: TGTGCCAGCAGCTTAGATTCGCGGGGGACCTGGACAGATACGCAGTATTTT
size: .
D: TRBD2
V: TRBV11-3
J: TRBJ2-3

CDR3: CASRQTGDNEQFF
DNA: TGCGCCAGCAGGCAAACAGGGGACAATGAGCAGTTCTTC
size: .
D: TRBD1
V: TRBV4-1
J: TRBJ2-1

CDR3: CASSSGGTNNEQFF
DNA: TGTGCCAGCAGCTCGGGGGGGACTAACAATGAGCAGTTCTTC
size: .
D: TRBD2
V: TRBV5-6
J: TRBJ2-1

CDR3: CASSAYLNTGELFF
DNA: TGTGCCAGCAGCGCGTACTTGAACACCGGGGAGCTGTTTTTT
size: .
D: .
V: TRBV7-2
J: TRBJ2-2

CDR3: CACSGRIGTDTQYF
DNA: TGTGCCTGTAGCGGGAGAATCGGCACAGATACGCAGTATTTT
size: .
D: TRBD2
V: TRBV6-6
J: TRBJ2-3

CDR3: CAIATDTQYF
DNA: TGTGCCATCGCCACAGATACGCAGTATTTT
size: .
D: .
V: TRBV10-3
J: TRBJ2-3

CDR3: CASSTGGNQPQHF
DNA: TGTGCCAGCAGTACAGGGGGCAATCAGCCCCAGCATTTT
size: .
D: TRBD1
V: TRBV6-5
J: TRBJ1-5